This is a list of T cell receptor beta chains from one sample in a study of T cells in Graves' hyperthyroidism and ophthalmopathy. TCRdb called the multiplex PCR reads again in MiXCR, with one record for every CDR3 protein. The sample has a few hundred thousand distinct CDR3 sequences, about 15% seen once. Sequencing was performed on blood. The source of these receptors is a woman in her twenties or thirties with Graves' hyperthyroidism. CDR3s include the opening cysteine and the closing phenylalanine or tryptophan. Each record gives: J gene, V gene, clone size, D gene, CDR3 DNA, CDR3 protein. A D gene is named only where the DNA matches it firmly. Clone size is given for some rows only: seen once, a few or many times, or a class if the clone is expanded.

TRBJ2-2	TRBV19	NA	NA	TGTGCCAGTAGTAATGGGGCCGGGACGGCCGGGGAGCTGTTTTTT	CASSNGAGTAGELFF
TRBJ2-1	TRBV7-9	many	NA	TGTGCCAGCAGCTTAGATTTGGCAGGGGCGGGTGAGCAGTTCTTC	CASSLDLAGAGEQFF
TRBJ2-5	TRBV12-3/TRBV12-4	NA	TRBD2	TGTGCCAGCAGTACCACTAGCGGGAGTGAGACCCGGTACTTC	CASSTTSGSETRYF
TRBJ2-4	TRBV11-2	NA	NA	TGTGCCAGCAGCTGGTTAGCGGATATCAAAAACATTCAGTACTTC	CASSWLADIKNIQYF
TRBJ1-5	TRBV19	many	NA	TGTGCCAGTAGTGCAGTACTGAGAGGCAGCCTAAATCAGCCCCAGCATTTT	CASSAVLRGSLNQPQHF
TRBJ1-5	TRBV3-1	many	NA	TGTGCCAGCAGCCAAGGGCTCGCGGGGGGAGGCAATCAGCCCCAGCATTTT	CASSQGLAGGGNQPQHF
TRBJ2-2	TRBV7-6	NA	TRBD1	TGTGCCAGCAGCCCAAACCGGGACAGGGTCGGAACCGGGGAGCTGTTTTTT	CASSPNRDRVGTGELFF
TRBJ2-7	TRBV6-2/TRBV6-3	few	NA	TGTGCCAGCAGCCCCCGGGGAATACTAGGGGCCTACGAGCAGTACTTC	CASSPRGILGAYEQYF
TRBJ2-7	TRBV6-5	few	NA	TGTGCCAGCAGTTACTACGGCCAACCCCACGAGCAGTACTTC	CASSYYGQPHEQYF
TRBJ1-5	TRBV18	many	NA	TGTGCCAGCTCACGATCTGACAGCAATCAGCCCCAGCATTTT	CASSRSDSNQPQHF
TRBJ1-2	TRBV9	few	NA	TGTGCCAGCAGCGTAGCGTCTGGACGAGTTTATTATGGCTACACCTTC	CASSVASGRVYYGYTF
TRBJ1-3	TRBV15	NA	TRBD1	TGTGCCACCAGCAGTTTTGACAGGGTTTTAACGAACACCATATATTTT	CATSSFDRVLTNTIYF
TRBJ2-3	TRBV7-2	many	NA	TGTGCCAGCAGCTTAGTAGGCCGCGGTTGGCGAAGCACAGATACGCAGTATTTT	CASSLVGRGWRSTDTQYF
TRBJ1-2	TRBV2	NA	NA	TGTGCCAGCAGCGCTCCCGAGGGGGGGCGGGGCAACACCTTC	CASSAPEGGRGNTF
TRBJ2-1	TRBV20-1	many	TRBD2	TGCAGTGCTTACTCGTCAGCGGGAGGGACTCTCAATGAGCAGTTCTTC	CSAYSSAGGTLNEQFF
TRBJ2-7	TRBV2	NA	NA	TGTGCCAGCAGGGCGACCGGGACGGCTAAGCAGGGATTC	CASRATGTAKQGF
TRBJ2-1	TRBV20-1	many	TRBD2	TGCAGTGCTAGTGTACTAGCGGGGCTCAATGAGCAGTTCTTC	CSASVLAGLNEQFF
TRBJ1-5	TRBV30	many	NA	TGTGCCTGGAGTCAGGGCAATCAGCCCCAGCATTTT	CAWSQGNQPQHF
TRBJ1-1	TRBV7-2	many	NA	TGTGCCAGCAGCTTGGGGAGGTACACTGAAGCTTTCTTT	CASSLGRYTEAFF
TRBJ1-4	TRBV12-3/TRBV12-4	many	NA	TGTGCCAGCAGTTTATCACCGGCTAATGAAAAACTGTTTTTT	CASSLSPANEKLFF
TRBJ1-5	TRBV28	many	NA	TGTGCCAGCAGTGCCGGGGGGCCTCTGGGTCAGCCCCAGCATTTT	CASSAGGPLGQPQHF
TRBJ2-2	TRBV7-2	many	TRBD2	TGTGCCAGCAGCTTAGACGCGGGAGGCTACACCGGGGAGCTGTTTTTT	CASSLDAGGYTGELFF